This T cell receptor (beta chain) was identified during a study of long-term antiretroviral therapy in people with HIV (dated by TCRdb to 2022 to 2024). Concerning the study at large: Collection of the earliest samples took place about a decade ahead of the 2015 WHO recommendation for immediate ART, at a time when ART was typically delayed until CD4 counts fell. Whether ART initiation and durable HIV suppression were associated with changes in peripheral blood TRB repertoire composition and diversity was tested in a retrospective serial study. A total of 192 cryopreserved PBMC samples came from roughly 30 adults with confirmed HIV infection and were collected serially over a mean of about 6 years (range 1-12). Among the approximately 32 participants with HIV, roughly eleven were female. No cross-contamination during QIAcube processing turned up in test extractions that ran a monoclonal T-cell line alongside 25 to 35 polyclonal samples. Overall study results and their limits: ART initiation was associated with a significant increase in TRB diversity, but diversity stayed significantly below transplant donor controls even after long-term ART. CDR3 length ranges in HIV repertoires were narrower than in controls, and network structure suggested an antigen-experienced repertoire with only a slight naive shift after ART. Inferences about post-ART repertoire changes are limited because no data were available on ART adherence, viral resistance or therapy changes. The samples span the years 2004 to 2017, and the ART regimens used may be less effective than current regimens. Since PBMC availability was limited, sequencing covered only the TCR beta chain, with no alpha chain pairing. At every time point, the repertoire was dominated by expanded TRB clones first identified before ART initiation, although this dominance fluctuated and, in many PLHIV, declined after ART. Because pre-ART samples had limited cell numbers, profiling was done on unsorted PBMC rather than on sorted CD4+ and CD8+ T cells.

This clone came up once. Its antigen target is currently unknown. No clone much larger than this one lies a single base away; base qualities are absent. To be included, a participant needed at least one PBMC sample from before ART initiation plus at least two post-ART samples. Treatment was received in the United States of America by all participants with HIV. Before DNA extraction, cryopreserved samples of about 1-10 million PBMC were thawed and washed. At the time of the earliest PBMC sample, participants with HIV were aged between roughly 20 and 54 years. PBMC samples were contributed by each participant from 1-4 timepoints before ART initiation and 2-8 timepoints after ART initiation, with a median of 7 samples. For every participant, serial HIV viral load, CD4+ T-cell count, ART history and demographic data were obtained. Using a Qiagen kit on a QIAcube, genomic DNA was extracted from unsorted PBMC, with samples processed in batches of 12.

The immunoSEQ hsTCRB v3.0 assay was used at survey level resolution to sequence the TRB variable region. TRB sequencing targeted a depth of 40,000-50,000 T-cell genomes per sample. Pooled TRB libraries were sequenced on an Illumina MiSeq with a v3 150-cycle kit. The authors' pipeline ran thus. Analysis of repertoires was carried out in R inside a reproducible Nextflow workflow spanning QC, data transformation and analysis. LymphoSeq2, an R package for exploring AIRR-Seq data, was used to implement custom analyses. After excluding a few samples that yielded fewer than 5000 total TRB sequences, some 190 HIV repertoires remained for analysis. Among the 180 or so HIV repertoires that were kept, around 59 were collected before ART initiation and 120 to 140 were collected after ART initiation. Repertoires were downsampled to 5000 TRB nucleotide sequences, and summary statistics were averaged over 100 downsampling iterations. The analysis kept only TRB sequences whose CDR3 regions were at least seven amino acids long. A Shannon entropy-derived clonality score and the Gini coefficient were used to measure diversity. In the repertoire networks, any two of the top 5000 CDR3 amino acid sequences were connected whenever the two sequences differed by an edit distance of one. For TRB CDR3 amino acid sequences, GLIPH2 was used to predict antigen specificity groups and MHC restriction. To flag known CMV, EBV, HIV or tissue antigen associations, CDR3 amino acid sequences were matched against VDJdb and McPAS-TCR. Pre-ART, post-ART and control groups were compared with Wilcoxon signed-rank tests and Holm-Bonferroni correction. TCRdb re-hosts the immuneACCESS table, in-frame sequences only. Its copies lack some clones; in the studies checked, an unresolved V gene accounts for under half of them, and the cause for the rest is not known. The V and J calls and clone size come from that table; D and trimming were worked out from the DNA. This sample comprises approximately 30,000 clones, about 97% of them detected only once. The ten largest clonotypes hold 1.9% of the sample.

The germline V gene (reference sequence) sets CDR1 to SEHNR and CDR2 to FQNEAQ. The CDR3 holds 16 amino acids from the cysteine to the phenylalanine. Solely the CDR3 DNA is kept, with 48 bases framed from the first base. Trimming costs V 2 bases and J 5 bases, and their ends lie 17 bases apart. The chain is made from TRBV7-9 and TRBJ2-3; the D segment could be TRBD2, given 5 matching bases. The sequenced sample was unsorted PBMCs, obtained 7.6 years after starting antiretroviral therapy. The sequence derives from a man aged 25-45 years with HIV. The CDR3 in this case is CASSLRSILGGDTQYF. The nucleotide sequence reads TGTGCCAGCAGCTTAAGGTCTATACTAGGAGGAGATACGCAGTATTTT.